These 4 T cell receptor beta chains were sequenced from one sample in a study of cytomegalovirus exposure and HLA in healthy donors. Use of 60 Vbeta and 13 Jbeta primers characterized the PCR. The method was immunoSEQ multiplex PCR; TCRdb's version includes in-frame clones alone and lacks a portion of them. The sample carries over 100,000 clones, 76% recorded once. The sequencing input was PBMCs. The receptors stem from a woman between 40 and 55 years old in good health and CMV-seropositive.

The chain recombines TRBV25-1 with TRBJ2-3, with 9 bases aligning to TRBD2. Trimming removed 5 bases from V and 3 bases from J; junction bases left unmatched: 3. The CDR3 covers 14 residues. Germline V gives CDR1 MGHDK, CDR2 SYGVNS. CDR3 DNA sequence: TGTGCCAGCAGTTTAGCGGGGGCAACAGATACGCAGTATTTT. Protein product: CASSLAGATDTQYF.

This clone was seen a few times. This chain links TRBV19 with TRBJ2-3, with a weak D call TRBD1 (5 bases). Germline V lookup: CDR1 LNHDA, CDR2 SQIVND (reference sequence). CDR3 length: 15 amino acids. V dropped 4 bases and J dropped 1 base, with 12 bases sitting between them. DNA for the CDR3: TGTGCCAGTAGTAGTAGGTTACAGGGCACAGATACGCAGTATTTT. This sequence encodes CASSSRLQGTDTQYF.

This chain connects TRBV13 to TRBJ2-3, with TRBD2 matching over 10 bases. Trimming took 1 base from V and 7 from J; bases not matched to a gene: 14. The CDR3 runs 18 residues. The germline gives CDR1 PRHDT, CDR2 FYEKMQ (reference sequence). CDR3 nucleotide sequence: TGTGCCAGCAGCTTAGTTCTAGCGGGGGACCGGGTAGGAAATACGCAGTATTTT. This encodes CASSLVLAGDRVGNTQYF. Full variable domain (missing parts from reference TRBV13 and TRBJ2-3): AAGVIQSPRHLIKEKRETATLKCYPIPRHDTVYWYQQGPGQDPQFLISFYEKMQSDKGSIPDRFSAQQFSDYHSELNMSSLELGDSALYFCASSLVLAGDRVGNTQYFGPGTRLTVL.

This clone was picked up a small number of times. The chain has TRBV14 and TRBJ2-2; D is unresolved. The V end lost 6 bases, the J end lost 2 bases, and 10 bases lay between the germline ends. Germline CDR1 is SGHDN and CDR2 is FVKESK. The CDR3 is 14 amino acids. The CDR3 DNA reads as TGTGCCAGCAGTAAACAGCCAAACACCGGGGAGCTGTTTTTT. This codes for CASSKQPNTGELFF.